Reported below is one T cell receptor beta chain. This clonotype was seen a handful of times. Its binding antigen is unknown. There are no base qualities to consult, and no much larger clone falls within one base. These data are taken from a study of identical twins (TCRdb year 2016). About the full investigation: TCR alpha and beta repertoires from monozygotic twins, unrelated adults of various ages and cord blood were deep-sequenced to test whether fetal clonotypes persist. To rule out contamination, the twin experiments were replicated at different times with different library preparation protocols.

Compared with germline, V lacks 3 bases and J lacks 6 bases; bases without a gene match: 15. From the cysteine through the phenylalanine, the CDR3 covers 16 amino acids. The read is trimmed to its CDR3 DNA, 48 bases read in frame from base 1. CDR1 SQVTM and CDR2 ANQGSEA were looked up in the germline V gene. All donors were healthy Caucasians. The twin cohort consisted of three pairs of female monozygotic twins, all aged roughly 18 to 29 years. CD4+ and CD8+ T cell populations were isolated with positive isolation kits from Invitrogen. Broader findings and caveats from the paper: Recombination models systematically underestimated out-of-frame TCR alpha sharing in monozygotic twins but agreed with sharing between unrelated individuals. Excess twin sharing in beta out-of-frame sequences was weaker because fewer shared sequences lowered the signal-to-noise ratio. Because the same donors could not be followed over many years, the conclusions depended on cross-sectional statistical analysis. Zero-insertion analyses could be partly confounded by invariant T cells such as MAIT and iNKT, although diverse VJ usage argued against such confounding for most clonotypes. Compared with coincidental sharing between unrelated individuals, out-of-frame TCR alpha sequences shared between twins showed an excess of sequences with low generation probability. Abundant cord blood beta clonotypes had fewer insertions, young adult naive repertoires showed a similar but weaker trend, and memory repertoires showed no such trend.

To prepare the library, 5' RACE was applied. Sequencing took place on an Illumina HiSeq 2000. A universal primer binding site was added through template switching, and the final cDNA carried a unique molecular identifier so that TCR cDNA molecules could be counted accurately. Specific primers in the conserved constant-segment region were used to synthesize first-strand cDNA for TCR alpha and beta chains. To control for contamination, every cDNA library carried two barcodes: a SMART-Mk sample barcode plus Illumina barcodes. TruSeq adapter sequences along with Illumina sample barcodes were introduced in two successive PCR steps. TCR alpha and beta cDNA libraries were sequenced on the Illumina HiSeq platform with custom primers. The study's processing was this. Raw reads were processed with MiGEC to extract unique molecular identifiers, and MiXCR was used to determine CDR3 positions. For each individual, recombination models were inferred using an EM algorithm with the repgenHMM and IGoR tools. Shared clonotypes were analyzed with the tcR package in R, and sharing was normalized by the product of cloneset sizes. To study raw recombination free of thymic and clonal selection effects, out-of-frame nonproductive sequences were analyzed. TCRdb passed the public sequencing reads through fastp at Q25 and MiXCR, retaining productive beta sequences. Each record represents a unique CDR3 protein, reported with the most common genes and DNA among its rows. V and J calls and clone size were set by TCRdb, not the authors. The sample table lists around 530,000 distinct CDR3 sequences, 12% to 15% of them with a count of one. The ten largest make up 0.44% of the sample.

In addition, the sample was reused for a study of yellow fever vaccine responses in identical twins. As the second publication notes: According to the authors, in identical twins the way T cells responded to vaccination appeared partly convergent and partly personalized. The study precisely tracked vaccine-responding T cell clones in identical twins.

The sample taken for sequencing was CD4+ T cells sorted from blood. The rearrangement joined TRBV29-1 to TRBJ2-3, with 7 junctional bases fitting TRBD2. The TCR was taken from a woman younger than 35 in good health. The CDR3: CSVESSIGGRSDTQYF. The base sequence is TGCAGCGTTGAGTCTTCCATAGGCGGGAGATCGGATACGCAGTATTTT.